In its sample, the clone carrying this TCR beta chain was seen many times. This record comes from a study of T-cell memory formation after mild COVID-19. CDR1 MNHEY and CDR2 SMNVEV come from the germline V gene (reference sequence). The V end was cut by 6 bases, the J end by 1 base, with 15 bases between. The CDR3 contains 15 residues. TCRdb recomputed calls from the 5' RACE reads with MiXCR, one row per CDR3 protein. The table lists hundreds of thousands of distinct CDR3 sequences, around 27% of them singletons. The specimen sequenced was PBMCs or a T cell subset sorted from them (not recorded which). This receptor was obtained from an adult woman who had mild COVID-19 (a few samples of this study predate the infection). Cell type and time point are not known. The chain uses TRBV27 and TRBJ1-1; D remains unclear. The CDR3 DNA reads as TGTGCCAGCAGAAAAGGCGGTCTCTCGAACACTGAAGCTTTCTTT. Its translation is CASRKGGLSNTEAFF.